This T cell receptor beta chain was recorded in a study of T cell repertoires in cytomegalovirus infection. As for the study in general: It can be stated that public TCR beta signatures indicated CMV infection as well as a matching HLA type. General study results and limits: Across the ex vivo response, the dominant clonotypes were HLA-C-restricted CMV-specific TCR beta clonotypes. Of the TCR beta families, the public ones yielded a cumulative frequency that identified carriers of CMV plus the relevant HLA.

TCRdb ran MiXCR on the reads and lists one entry per CDR3 protein. The data hold roughly 76,000 distinct CDR3 sequences, with 3.7% observed a single time. This clonotype was counted ten times or more. The antigen is undetermined. There are 13 residues in the CDR3. V was pared by 10 bases and J by 4 bases, with 16 bases between. In germline, CDR1 is LNHDA, CDR2 SQIVND (reference sequence). The sequence was collected from a human donor in good health (CMV status not recorded). Some clones in this sample may be carry-over from other donors' samples. V gene TRBV19 combines with J gene TRBJ1-1; no clear D. The material sequenced was PBMCs. The CDR3 DNA follows: TGTGCCACCAGGCAGAGTTGGAGCACTGAAGCTTTCTTT. This gives the protein CATRQSWSTEAFF.